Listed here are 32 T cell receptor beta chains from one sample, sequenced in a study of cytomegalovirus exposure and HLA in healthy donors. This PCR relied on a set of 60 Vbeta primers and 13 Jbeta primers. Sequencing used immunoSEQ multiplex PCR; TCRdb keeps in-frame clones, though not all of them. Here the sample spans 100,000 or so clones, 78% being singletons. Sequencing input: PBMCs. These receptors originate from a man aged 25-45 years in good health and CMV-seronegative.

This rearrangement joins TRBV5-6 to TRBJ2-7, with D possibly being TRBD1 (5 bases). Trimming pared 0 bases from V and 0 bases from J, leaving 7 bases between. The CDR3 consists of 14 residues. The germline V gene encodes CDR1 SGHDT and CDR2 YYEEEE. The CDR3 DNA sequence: TGTGCCAGCAGCTTGGAGGGGAACTCCTACGAGCAGTACTTC. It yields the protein CASSLEGNSYEQYF. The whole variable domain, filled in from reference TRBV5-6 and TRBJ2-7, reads DAGVTQSPTHLIKTRGQQVTLRCSPKSGHDTVSWYQQALGQGPQFIFQYYEEEERQRGNFPDRFSGHQFPNYSSELNVNALLLGDSALYLCASSLEGNSYEQYFGPGTRLTVT.

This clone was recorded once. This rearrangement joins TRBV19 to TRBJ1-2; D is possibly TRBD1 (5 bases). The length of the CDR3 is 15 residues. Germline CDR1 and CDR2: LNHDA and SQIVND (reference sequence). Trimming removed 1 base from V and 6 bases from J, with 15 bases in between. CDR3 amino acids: CASSIVSGGADGYTF. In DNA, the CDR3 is TGTGCCAGTAGTATAGTATCCGGAGGGGCAGATGGCTACACCTTC.

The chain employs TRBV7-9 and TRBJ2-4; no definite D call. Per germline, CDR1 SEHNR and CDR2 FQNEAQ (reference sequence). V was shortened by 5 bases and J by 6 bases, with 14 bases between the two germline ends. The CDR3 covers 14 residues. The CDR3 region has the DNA TGTGCCAGCAGCCCGCTAAATCCCCCAAACATTCAGTACTTC. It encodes CASSPLNPPNIQYF.

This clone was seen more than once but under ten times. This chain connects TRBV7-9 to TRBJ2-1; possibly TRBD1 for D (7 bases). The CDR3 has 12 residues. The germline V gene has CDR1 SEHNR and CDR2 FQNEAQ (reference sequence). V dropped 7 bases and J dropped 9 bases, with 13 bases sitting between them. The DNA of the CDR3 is TGTGCCAGCACAGGGGGGAGGTTTGAGCAGTTCTTC. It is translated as CASTGGRFEQFF.

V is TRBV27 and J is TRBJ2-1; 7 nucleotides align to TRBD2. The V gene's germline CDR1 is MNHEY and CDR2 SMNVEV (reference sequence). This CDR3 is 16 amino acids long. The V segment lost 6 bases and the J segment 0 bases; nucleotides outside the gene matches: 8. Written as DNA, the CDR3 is TGTGCCAGCAGCGGGGTCCGCGGGGGCTCCTACAATGAGCAGTTCTTC. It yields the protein CASSGVRGGSYNEQFF.

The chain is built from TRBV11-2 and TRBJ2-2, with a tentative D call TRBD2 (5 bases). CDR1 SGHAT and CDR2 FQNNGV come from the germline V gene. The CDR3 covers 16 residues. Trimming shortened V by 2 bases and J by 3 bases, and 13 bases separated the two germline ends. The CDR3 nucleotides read TGTGCCAGCAGCTTATCGGGCGGGCGGGACACCGGGGAGCTGTTTTTT. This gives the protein CASSLSGGRDTGELFF.

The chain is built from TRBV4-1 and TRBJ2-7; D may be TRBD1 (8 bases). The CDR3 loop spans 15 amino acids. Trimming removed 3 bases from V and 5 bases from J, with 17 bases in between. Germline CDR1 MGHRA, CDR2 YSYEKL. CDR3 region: CASSHVEQGGHEQYF. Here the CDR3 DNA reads TGCGCCAGCAGCCACGTTGAACAGGGGGGGCACGAGCAGTACTTC.

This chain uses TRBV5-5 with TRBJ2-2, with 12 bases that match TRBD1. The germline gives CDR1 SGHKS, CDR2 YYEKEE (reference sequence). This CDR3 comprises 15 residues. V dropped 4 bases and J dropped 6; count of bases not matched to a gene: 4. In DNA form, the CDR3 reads TGTGCCAGCAGCGTGGGACAGGGGGCCGCCGGGGAGCTGTTTTTT. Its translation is CASSVGQGAAGELFF. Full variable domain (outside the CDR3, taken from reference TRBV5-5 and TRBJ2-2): DAGVTQSPTHLIKTRGQQVTLRCSPISGHKSVSWYQQVLGQGPQFIFQYYEKEERGRGNFPDRFSARQFPNYSSELNVNALLLGDSALYLCASSVGQGAAGELFFGEGSRLTVL.

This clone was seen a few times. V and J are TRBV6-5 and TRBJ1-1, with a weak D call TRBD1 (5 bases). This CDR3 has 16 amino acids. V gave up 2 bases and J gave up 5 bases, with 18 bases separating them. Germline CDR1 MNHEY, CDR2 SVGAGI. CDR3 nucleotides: TGTGCCAGCAGTTACGGGCAGGGTGAGGTCAGAACTGAAGCTTTCTTT. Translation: CASSYGQGEVRTEAFF.

The CDR3 DNA sequence: TGTGCCAGCAGACCCGGGGGGAGGGCCCCCAATGAGCAGTTCTTC. Residues: CASRPGGRAPNEQFF. The genes are TRBV6-5 and TRBJ2-1, with 7 bases aligning to TRBD2. With V trimmed by 6 bases and J by 6 bases, 11 bases remained unmatched. Germline values: CDR1 MNHEY, CDR2 SVGAGI. The CDR3 length is 15 residues.

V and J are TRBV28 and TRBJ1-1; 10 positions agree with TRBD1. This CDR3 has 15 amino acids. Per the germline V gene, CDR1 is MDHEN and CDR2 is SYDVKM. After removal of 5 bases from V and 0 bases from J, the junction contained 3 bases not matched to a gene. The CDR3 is CASSIGQGVNTEAFF. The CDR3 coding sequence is TGTGCCAGCAGTATTGGACAGGGGGTGAACACTGAAGCTTTCTTT.

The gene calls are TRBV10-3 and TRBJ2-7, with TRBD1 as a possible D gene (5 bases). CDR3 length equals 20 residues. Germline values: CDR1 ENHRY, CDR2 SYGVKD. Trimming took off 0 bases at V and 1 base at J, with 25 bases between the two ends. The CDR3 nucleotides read TGTGCCATCAGTGAGTCGTGTGTAGGCCCTGGGGCAGGGCTATCCTACGAGCAGTACTTC. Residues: CAISESCVGPGAGLSYEQYF.

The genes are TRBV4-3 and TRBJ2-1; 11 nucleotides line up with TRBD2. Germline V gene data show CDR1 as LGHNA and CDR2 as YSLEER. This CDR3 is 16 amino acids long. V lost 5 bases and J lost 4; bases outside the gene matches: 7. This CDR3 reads CASSAMTSGIYNEQFF. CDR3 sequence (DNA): TGCGCCAGCAGCGCAATGACTAGCGGGATATACAATGAGCAGTTCTTC.

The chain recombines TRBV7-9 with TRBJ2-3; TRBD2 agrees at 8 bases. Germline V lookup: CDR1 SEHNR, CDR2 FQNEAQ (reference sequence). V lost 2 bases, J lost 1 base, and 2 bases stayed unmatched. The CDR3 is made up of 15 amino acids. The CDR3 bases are TGTGCCAGCAGCTTAAAACTAGCGGGCACAGATACGCAGTATTTT. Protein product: CASSLKLAGTDTQYF.

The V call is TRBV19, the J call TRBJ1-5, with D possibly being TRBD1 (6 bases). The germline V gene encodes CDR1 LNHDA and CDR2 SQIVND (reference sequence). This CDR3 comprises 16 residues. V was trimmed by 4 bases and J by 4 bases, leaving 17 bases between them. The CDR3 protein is CASSTLSRDKNQPQHF. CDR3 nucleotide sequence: TGTGCCAGTAGTACTCTCTCACGGGACAAAAATCAGCCCCAGCATTTT. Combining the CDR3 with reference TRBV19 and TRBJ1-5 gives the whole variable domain DGGITQSPKYLFRKEGQNVTLSCEQNLNHDAMYWYRQDPGQGLRLIYYSQIVNDFQKGDIAEGYSVSREKKESFPLTVTSAQKNPTAFYLCASSTLSRDKNQPQHFGDGTRLSIL.

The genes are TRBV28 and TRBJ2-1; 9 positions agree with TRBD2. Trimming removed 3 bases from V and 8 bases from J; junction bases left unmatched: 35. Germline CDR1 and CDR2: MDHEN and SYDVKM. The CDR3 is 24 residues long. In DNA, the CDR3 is TGTGCCAGCAGTTTTCTCAGTCTTTCGGTAGTGCCGGGACTAGCTTTATCCAGGGATGATGAGCAGTTCTTC. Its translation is CASSFLSLSVVPGLALSRDDEQFF. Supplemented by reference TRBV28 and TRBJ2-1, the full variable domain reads DVKVTQSSRYLVKRTGEKVFLECVQDMDHENMFWYRQDPGLGLRLIYFSYDVKMKEKGDIPEGYSVSREKKERFSLILESASTNQTSMYLCASSFLSLSVVPGLALSRDDEQFFGPGTRLTVL.

CDR3 region: CASSLLSGVDGYTF. The CDR3 DNA reads TGTGCCAGCAGTTTGCTATCGGGGGTCGATGGCTACACCTTC. V usage is TRBV28 and J usage is TRBJ1-2; maybe TRBD1 (5 bases). V was shortened by 3 bases and J by 6 bases, with 14 bases between the two germline ends. Germline V gene sequence: CDR1 MDHEN, CDR2 SYDVKM. The CDR3 has 14 residues.

CDR3 sequence reads: CASRFLDTGYSPLHF. In nucleotides, the CDR3 is TGTGCCAGCAGATTTCTCGACACAGGCTATTCACCCCTCCACTTT. The genes are TRBV2 and TRBJ1-6, with D possibly TRBD1 on 5 matching bases. V lost 6 bases to trimming and J lost 8 bases, with 17 bases between them. The CDR3 has 15 amino acids. CDR1 and CDR2 (germline): SNHLY, FYNNEI.

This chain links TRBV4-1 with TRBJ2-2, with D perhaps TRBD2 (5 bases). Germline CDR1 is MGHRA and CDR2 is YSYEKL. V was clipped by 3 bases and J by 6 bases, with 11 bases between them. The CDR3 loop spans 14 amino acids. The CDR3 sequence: CASSHLAQAGELFF. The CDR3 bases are TGCGCCAGCAGCCATCTAGCTCAGGCCGGGGAGCTGTTTTTT.

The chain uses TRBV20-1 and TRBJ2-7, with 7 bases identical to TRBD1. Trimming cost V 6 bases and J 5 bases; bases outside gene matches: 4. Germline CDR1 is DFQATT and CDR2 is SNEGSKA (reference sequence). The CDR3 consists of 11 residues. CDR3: CSATTGHEQYF. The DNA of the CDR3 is TGCAGTGCAACGACAGGGCACGAGCAGTACTTC.

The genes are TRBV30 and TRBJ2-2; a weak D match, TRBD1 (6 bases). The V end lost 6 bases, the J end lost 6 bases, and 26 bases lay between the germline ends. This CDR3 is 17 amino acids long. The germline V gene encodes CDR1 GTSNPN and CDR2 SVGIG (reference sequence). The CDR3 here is CACLFQDQGWGAGELFF. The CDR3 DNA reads TGTGCCTGCCTTTTTCAAGACCAGGGGTGGGGAGCCGGGGAGCTGTTTTTT. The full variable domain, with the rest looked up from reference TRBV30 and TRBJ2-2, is SQTIHQWPATLVQPVGSPLSLECTVEGTSNPNLYWYRQAAGRGLQLLFYSVGIGQISSEVPQNLSASRPQDRQFILSSKKLLLSDSGFYLCACLFQDQGWGAGELFFGEGSRLTVL.

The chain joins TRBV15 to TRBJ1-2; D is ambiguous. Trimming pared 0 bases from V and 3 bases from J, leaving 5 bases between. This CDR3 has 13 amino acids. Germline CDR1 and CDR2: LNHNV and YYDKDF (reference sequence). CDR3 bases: TGTGCCACCAGCAGAGACCGGTACTATGGCTACACCTTC. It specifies CATSRDRYYGYTF.

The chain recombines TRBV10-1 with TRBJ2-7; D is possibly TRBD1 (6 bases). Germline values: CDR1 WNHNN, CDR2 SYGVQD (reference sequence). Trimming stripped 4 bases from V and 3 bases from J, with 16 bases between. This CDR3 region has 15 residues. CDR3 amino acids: CASSGGQGKLYEQYF. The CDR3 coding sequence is TGCGCCAGCAGTGGAGGGCAGGGGAAACTCTACGAGCAGTACTTC.

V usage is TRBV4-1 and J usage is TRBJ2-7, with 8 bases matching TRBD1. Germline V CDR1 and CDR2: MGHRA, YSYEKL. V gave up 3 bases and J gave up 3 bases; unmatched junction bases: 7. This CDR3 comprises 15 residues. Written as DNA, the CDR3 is TGCGCCAGCAGCCACCCGGCCAGGGGGCACTACGAGCAGTACTTC. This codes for CASSHPARGHYEQYF.

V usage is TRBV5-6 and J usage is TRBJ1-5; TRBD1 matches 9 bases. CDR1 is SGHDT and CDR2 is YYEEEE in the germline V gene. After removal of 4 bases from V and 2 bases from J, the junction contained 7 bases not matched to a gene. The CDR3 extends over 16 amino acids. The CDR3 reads CASSLARTGGNQPQHF. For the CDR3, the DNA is TGTGCCAGCAGCCTCGCAAGGACAGGGGGCAATCAGCCCCAGCATTTT.

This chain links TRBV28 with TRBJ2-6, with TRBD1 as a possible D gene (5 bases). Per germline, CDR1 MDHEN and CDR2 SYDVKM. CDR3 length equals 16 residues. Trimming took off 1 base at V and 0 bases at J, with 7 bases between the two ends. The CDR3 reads CASSLYRNSGANVLTF. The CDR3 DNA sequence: TGTGCCAGCAGTTTATACAGGAACTCTGGGGCCAACGTCCTGACTTTC. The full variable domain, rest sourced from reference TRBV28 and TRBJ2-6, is DVKVTQSSRYLVKRTGEKVFLECVQDMDHENMFWYRQDPGLGLRLIYFSYDVKMKEKGDIPEGYSVSREKKERFSLILESASTNQTSMYLCASSLYRNSGANVLTFGAGSRLTVL.

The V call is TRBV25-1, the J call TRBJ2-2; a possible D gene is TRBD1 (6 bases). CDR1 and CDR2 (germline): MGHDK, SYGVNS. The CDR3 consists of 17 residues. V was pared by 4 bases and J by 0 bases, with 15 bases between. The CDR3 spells CASSVLGGVSNTGELFF. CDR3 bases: TGTGCCAGCAGTGTATTAGGGGGAGTCTCGAACACCGGGGAGCTGTTTTTT. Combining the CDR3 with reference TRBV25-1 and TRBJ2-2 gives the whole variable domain EADIYQTPRYLVIGTGKKITLECSQTMGHDKMYWYQQDPGMELHLIHYSYGVNSTEKGDLSSESTVSRIRTEHFPLTLESARPSHTSQYLCASSVLGGVSNTGELFFGEGSRLTVL.

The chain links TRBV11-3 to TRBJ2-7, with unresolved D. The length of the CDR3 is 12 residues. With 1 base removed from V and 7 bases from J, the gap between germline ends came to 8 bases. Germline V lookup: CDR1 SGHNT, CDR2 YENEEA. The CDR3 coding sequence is TGTGCCAGCAGCTTAGGTCCCGGGGAGCAGTACTTC. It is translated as CASSLGPGEQYF. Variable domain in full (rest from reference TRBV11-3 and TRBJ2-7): EAGVVQSPRYKIIEKKQPVAFWCNPISGHNTLYWYLQNLGQGPELLIRYENEEAVDDSQLPKDRFSAERLKGVDSTLKIQPAELGDSAVYLCASSLGPGEQYFGPGTRLTVT.

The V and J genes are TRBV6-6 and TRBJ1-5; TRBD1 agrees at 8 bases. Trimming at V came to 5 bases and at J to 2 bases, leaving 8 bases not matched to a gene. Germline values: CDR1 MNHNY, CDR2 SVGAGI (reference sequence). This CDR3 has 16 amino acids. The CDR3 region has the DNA TGTGCCAGCAGTCGACAGGGGACGGGGGGCAATCAGCCCCAGCATTTT. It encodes CASSRQGTGGNQPQHF.

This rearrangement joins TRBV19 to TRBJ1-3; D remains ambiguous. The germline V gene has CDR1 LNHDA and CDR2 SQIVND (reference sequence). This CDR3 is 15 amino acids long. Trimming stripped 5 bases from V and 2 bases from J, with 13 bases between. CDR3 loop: CASSVLLGAGNTIYF. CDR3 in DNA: TGTGCCAGTAGTGTCCTGCTAGGTGCTGGAAACACCATATATTTT.

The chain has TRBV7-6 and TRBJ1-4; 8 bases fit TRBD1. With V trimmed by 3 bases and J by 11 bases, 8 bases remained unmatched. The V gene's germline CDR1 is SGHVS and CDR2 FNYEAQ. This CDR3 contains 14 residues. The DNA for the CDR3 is TGTGCCAGCAGCTTCCAAGAGACAGGGGAGAAACTGTTTTTT. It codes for CASSFQETGEKLFF.

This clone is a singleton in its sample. CDR3 residues: CASSASSGDTQYF. The CDR3 nucleotides are TGTGCCAGCAGCGCCAGTTCGGGTGATACGCAGTATTTT. V and J are TRBV9 and TRBJ2-3; unclear D gene. Trimming took 3 bases from V and 6 from J, leaving 11 bases between them. The CDR3 runs 13 residues. Germline values: CDR1 SGDLS, CDR2 YYNGEE.